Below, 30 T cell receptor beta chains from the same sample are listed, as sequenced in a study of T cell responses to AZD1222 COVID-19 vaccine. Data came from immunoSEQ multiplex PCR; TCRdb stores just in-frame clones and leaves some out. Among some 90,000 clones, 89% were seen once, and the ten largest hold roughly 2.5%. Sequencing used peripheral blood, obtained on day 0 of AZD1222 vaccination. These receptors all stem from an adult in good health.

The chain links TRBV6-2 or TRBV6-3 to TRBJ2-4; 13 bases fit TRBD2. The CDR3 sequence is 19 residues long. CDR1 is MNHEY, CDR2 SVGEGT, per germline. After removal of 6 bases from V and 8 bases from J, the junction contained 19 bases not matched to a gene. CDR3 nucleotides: TGTGCCAGCAGCCTATTGCCTACCGGGACTAGCGGGACAAGGGACATTCAGTACTTC. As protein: CASSLLPTGTSGTRDIQYF.

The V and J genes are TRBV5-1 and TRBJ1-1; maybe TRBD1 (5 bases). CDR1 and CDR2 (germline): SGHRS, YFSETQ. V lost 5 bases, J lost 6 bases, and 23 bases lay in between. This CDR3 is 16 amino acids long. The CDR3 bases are TGCGCCAGCAGTGGCAACCGTCTGGTGGGGGGGGCTGAAGCTTTCTTT. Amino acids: CASSGNRLVGGAEAFF.

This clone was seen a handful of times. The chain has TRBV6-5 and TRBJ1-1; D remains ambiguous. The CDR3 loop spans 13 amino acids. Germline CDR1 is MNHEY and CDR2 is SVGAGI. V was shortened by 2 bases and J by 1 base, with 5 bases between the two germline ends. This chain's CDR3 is CASSYAENTEAFF. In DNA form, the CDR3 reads TGTGCCAGCAGTTACGCAGAGAACACTGAAGCTTTCTTT.

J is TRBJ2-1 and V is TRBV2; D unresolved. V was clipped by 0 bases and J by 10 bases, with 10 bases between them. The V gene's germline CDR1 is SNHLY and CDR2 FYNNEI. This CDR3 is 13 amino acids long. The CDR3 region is CASSEALALEQFF. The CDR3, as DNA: TGTGCCAGCAGTGAAGCGCTTGCTCTGGAGCAGTTCTTC.

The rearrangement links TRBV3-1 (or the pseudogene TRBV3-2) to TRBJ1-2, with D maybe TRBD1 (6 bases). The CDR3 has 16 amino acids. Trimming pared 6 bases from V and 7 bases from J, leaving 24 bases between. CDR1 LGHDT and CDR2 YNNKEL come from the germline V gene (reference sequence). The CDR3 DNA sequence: TGTGCCAGCAGGAGGACAGACTTCGAGGGAGTTAGTGGCTACACCTTC. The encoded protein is CASRRTDFEGVSGYTF.

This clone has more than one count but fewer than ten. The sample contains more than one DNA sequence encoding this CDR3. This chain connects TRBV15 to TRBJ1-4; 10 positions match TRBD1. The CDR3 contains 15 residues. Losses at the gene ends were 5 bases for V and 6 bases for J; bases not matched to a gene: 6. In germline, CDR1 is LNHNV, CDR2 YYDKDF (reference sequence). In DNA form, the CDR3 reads TGTGCCACCAGCCGGGACAGGGGTTGGGATGAAAAACTGTTTTTT. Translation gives CATSRDRGWDEKLFF.

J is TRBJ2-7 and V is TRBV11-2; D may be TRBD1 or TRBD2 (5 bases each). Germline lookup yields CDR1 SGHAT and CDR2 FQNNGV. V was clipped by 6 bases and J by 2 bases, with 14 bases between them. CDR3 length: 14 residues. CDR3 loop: CASSPGRGPYEQYF. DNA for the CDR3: TGTGCCAGCAGTCCGGGCCGGGGCCCCTACGAGCAGTACTTC.

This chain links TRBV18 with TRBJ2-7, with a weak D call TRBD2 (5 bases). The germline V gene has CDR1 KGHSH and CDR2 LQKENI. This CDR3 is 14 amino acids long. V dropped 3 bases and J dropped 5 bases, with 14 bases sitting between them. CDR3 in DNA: TGTGCCAGCTCACCGGGTCTAGCAGACGACGAGCAGTACTTC. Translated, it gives CASSPGLADDEQYF. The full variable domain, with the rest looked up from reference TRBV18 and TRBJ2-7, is NAGVMQNPRHLVRRRGQEARLRCSPMKGHSHVYWYRQLPEEGLKFMVYLQKENIIDESGMPKERFSAEFPKEGPSILRIQQVVRGDSAAYFCASSPGLADDEQYFGPGTRLTVT.

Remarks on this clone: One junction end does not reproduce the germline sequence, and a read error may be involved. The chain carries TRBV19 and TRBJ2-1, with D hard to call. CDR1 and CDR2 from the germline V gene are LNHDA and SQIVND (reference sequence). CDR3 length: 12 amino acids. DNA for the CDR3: TGTGCCAGCAGTATACCTGGTAATGAGCAGTTCTTC. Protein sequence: CASSIPGNEQFF.

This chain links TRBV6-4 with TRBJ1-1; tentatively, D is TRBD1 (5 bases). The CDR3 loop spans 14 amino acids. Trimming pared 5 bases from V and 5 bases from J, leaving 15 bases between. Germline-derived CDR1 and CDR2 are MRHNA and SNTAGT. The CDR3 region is CASSQQPGQTEAFF. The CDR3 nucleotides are TGTGCCAGCAGTCAGCAACCAGGGCAGACTGAAGCTTTCTTT.

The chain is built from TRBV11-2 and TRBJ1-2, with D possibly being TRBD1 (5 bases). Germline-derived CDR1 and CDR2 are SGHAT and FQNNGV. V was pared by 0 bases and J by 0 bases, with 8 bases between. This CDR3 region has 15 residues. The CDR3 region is CASSLERGANYGYTF. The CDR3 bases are TGTGCCAGCAGCTTAGAGCGGGGGGCTAACTATGGCTACACCTTC.

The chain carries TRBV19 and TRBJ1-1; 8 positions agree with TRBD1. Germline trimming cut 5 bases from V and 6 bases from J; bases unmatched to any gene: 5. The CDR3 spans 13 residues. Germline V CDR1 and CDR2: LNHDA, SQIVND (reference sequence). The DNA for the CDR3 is TGTGCCAGTAGTCGACAGGGGTCCCCTGAAGCTTTCTTT. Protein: CASSRQGSPEAFF. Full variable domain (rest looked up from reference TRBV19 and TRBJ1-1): DGGITQSPKYLFRKEGQNVTLSCEQNLNHDAMYWYRQDPGQGLRLIYYSQIVNDFQKGDIAEGYSVSREKKESFPLTVTSAQKNPTAFYLCASSRQGSPEAFFGQGTRLTVV.

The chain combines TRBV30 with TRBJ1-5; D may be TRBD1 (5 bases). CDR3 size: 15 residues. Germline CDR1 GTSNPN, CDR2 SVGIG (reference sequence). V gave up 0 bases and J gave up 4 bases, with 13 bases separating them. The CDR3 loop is CAWSVSARGNQPQHF. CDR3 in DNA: TGTGCCTGGAGTGTATCCGCACGGGGGAATCAGCCCCAGCATTTT.

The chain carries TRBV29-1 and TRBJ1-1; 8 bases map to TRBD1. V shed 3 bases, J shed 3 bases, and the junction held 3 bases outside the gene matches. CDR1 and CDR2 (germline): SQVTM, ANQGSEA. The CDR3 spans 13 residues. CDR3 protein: CSVEGQAYTEAFF. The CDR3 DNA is TGCAGCGTTGAGGGACAGGCGTACACTGAAGCTTTCTTT. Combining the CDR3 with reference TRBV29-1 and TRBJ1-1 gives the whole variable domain SAVISQKPSRDICQRGTSLTIQCQVDSQVTMMFWYRQQPGQSLTLIATANQGSEATYESGFVIDKFPISRPNLTFSTLTVSNMSPEDSSIYLCSVEGQAYTEAFFGQGTRLTVV.

CDR3 region: CASSEQVRGEQYF. The CDR3 nucleotides are TGTGCCAGCAGCGAACAAGTCAGGGGCGAGCAGTACTTC. The chain couples TRBV7-6 to TRBJ2-7, with D possibly being TRBD1 (6 bases). There are 13 residues in the CDR3. The germline V gene has CDR1 SGHVS and CDR2 FNYEAQ. V shed 5 bases and J shed 6 bases, with 14 bases lying between them.

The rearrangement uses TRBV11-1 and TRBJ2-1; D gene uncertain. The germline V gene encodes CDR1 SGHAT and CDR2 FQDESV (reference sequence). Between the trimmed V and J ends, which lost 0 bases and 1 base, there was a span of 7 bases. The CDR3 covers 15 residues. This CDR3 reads CASSLALISYNEQFF. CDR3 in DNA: TGTGCCAGCAGCTTAGCGCTCATATCCTACAATGAGCAGTTCTTC.

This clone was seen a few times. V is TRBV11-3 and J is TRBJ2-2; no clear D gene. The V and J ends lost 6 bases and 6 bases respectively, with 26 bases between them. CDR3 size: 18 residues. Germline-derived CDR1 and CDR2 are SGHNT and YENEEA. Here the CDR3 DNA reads TGTGCCAGCAGTCCAAGTCAGATAGGACGGACGCACCCCGGGGAGCTGTTTTTT. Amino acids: CASSPSQIGRTHPGELFF.

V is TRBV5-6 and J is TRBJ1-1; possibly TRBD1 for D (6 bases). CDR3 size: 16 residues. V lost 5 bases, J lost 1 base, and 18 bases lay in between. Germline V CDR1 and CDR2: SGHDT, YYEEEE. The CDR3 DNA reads TGTGCCAGCAGTCATTCCCCGGGACAACCGAACACTGAAGCTTTCTTT. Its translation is CASSHSPGQPNTEAFF.

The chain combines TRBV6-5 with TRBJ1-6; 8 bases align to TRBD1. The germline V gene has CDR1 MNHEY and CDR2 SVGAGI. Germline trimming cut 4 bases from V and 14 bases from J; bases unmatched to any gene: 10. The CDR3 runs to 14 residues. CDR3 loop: CASSLGTGAITLHF. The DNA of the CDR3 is TGTGCCAGCAGTTTGGGGACAGGAGCTATCACCCTCCACTTT.

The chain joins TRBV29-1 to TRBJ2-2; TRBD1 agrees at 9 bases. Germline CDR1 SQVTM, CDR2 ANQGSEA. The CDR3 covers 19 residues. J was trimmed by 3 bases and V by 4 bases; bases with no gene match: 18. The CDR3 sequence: CSVGKLQGAVGRDTGELFF. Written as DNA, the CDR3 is TGCAGCGTTGGAAAACTACAGGGGGCGGTTGGTCGAGACACCGGGGAGCTGTTTTTT.

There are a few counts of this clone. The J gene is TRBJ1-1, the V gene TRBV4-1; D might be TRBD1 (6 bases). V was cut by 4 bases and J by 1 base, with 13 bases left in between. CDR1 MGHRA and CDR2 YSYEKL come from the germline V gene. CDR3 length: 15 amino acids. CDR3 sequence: CASSLKGTPNTEAFF. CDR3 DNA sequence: TGCGCCAGCAGCCTCAAAGGGACACCGAACACTGAAGCTTTCTTT.

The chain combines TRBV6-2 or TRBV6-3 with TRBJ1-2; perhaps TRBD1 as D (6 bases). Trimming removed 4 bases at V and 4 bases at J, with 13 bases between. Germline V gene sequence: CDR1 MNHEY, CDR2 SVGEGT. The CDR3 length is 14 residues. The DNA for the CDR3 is TGTGCCAGCAGTTCCCCGGACAGAACCTATGGCTACACCTTC. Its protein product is CASSSPDRTYGYTF.

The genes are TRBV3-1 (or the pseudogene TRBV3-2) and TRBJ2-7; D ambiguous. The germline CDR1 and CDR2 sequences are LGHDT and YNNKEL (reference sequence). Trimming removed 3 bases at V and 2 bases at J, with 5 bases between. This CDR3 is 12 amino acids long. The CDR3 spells CASSHAAYEQYF. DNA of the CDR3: TGTGCCAGCAGCCATGCAGCCTACGAGCAGTACTTC.

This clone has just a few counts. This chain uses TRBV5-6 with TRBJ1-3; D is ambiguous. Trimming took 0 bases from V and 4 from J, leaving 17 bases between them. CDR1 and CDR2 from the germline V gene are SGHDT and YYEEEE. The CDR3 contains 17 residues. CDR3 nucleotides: TGTGCCAGCAGCTTGGTGCTATTTTCCGGGTCAGGAAACACCATATATTTT. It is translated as CASSLVLFSGSGNTIYF.

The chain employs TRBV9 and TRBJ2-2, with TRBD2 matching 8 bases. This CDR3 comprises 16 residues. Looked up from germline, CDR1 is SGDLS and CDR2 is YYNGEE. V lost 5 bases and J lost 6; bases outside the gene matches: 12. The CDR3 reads CASRRSGSHLSGELFF. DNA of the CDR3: TGTGCCAGCAGGCGGAGCGGGAGCCACCTCTCCGGGGAGCTGTTTTTT.

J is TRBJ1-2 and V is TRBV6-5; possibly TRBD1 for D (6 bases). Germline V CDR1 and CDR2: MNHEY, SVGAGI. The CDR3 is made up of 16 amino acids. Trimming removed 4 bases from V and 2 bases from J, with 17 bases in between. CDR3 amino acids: CASSSPRQGWNYGYTF. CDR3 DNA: TGTGCCAGCAGTTCCCCCCGGCAGGGGTGGAACTATGGCTACACCTTC.

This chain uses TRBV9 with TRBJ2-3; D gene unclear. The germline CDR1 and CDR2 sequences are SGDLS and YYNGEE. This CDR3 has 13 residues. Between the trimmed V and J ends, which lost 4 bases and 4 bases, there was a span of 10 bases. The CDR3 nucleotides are TGTGCCAGCAGCCTCTCACACGCAGATACGCAGTATTTT. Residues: CASSLSHADTQYF.

CDR3 in DNA: TGTGCCAGCAGCGAACAGGCTATTCATGAAAAACTGTTTTTT. This encodes CASSEQAIHEKLFF. V gene TRBV9 combines with J gene TRBJ1-4; D may be TRBD1 (5 bases). The germline V and J ends were trimmed by 3 bases and 6 bases, with 12 bases remaining between them. Germline V CDR1 and CDR2: SGDLS, YYNGEE. This CDR3 has 14 residues. Full variable domain (missing parts from reference TRBV9 and TRBJ1-4): DSGVTQTPKHLITATGQRVTLRCSPRSGDLSVYWYQQSLDQGLQFLIQYYNGEERAKGNILERFSAQQFPDLHSELNLSSLELGDSALYFCASSEQAIHEKLFFGSGTQLSVL.

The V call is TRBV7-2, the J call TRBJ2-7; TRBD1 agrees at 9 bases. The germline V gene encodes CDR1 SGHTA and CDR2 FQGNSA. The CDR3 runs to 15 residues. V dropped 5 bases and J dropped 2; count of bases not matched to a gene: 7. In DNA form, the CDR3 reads TGTGCCAGCAGCGACCGGGACAGGGTAACCTACGAGCAGTACTTC. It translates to CASSDRDRVTYEQYF.

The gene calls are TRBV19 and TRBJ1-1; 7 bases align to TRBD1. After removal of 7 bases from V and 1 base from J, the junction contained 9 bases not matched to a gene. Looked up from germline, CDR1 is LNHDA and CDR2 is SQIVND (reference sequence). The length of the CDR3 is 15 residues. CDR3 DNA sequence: TGTGCCAGTATAGGGTTGACAGGGTGGAACACTGAAGCTTTCTTT. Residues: CASIGLTGWNTEAFF. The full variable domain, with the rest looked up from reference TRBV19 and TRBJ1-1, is DGGITQSPKYLFRKEGQNVTLSCEQNLNHDAMYWYRQDPGQGLRLIYYSQIVNDFQKGDIAEGYSVSREKKESFPLTVTSAQKNPTAFYLCASIGLTGWNTEAFFGQGTRLTVV.